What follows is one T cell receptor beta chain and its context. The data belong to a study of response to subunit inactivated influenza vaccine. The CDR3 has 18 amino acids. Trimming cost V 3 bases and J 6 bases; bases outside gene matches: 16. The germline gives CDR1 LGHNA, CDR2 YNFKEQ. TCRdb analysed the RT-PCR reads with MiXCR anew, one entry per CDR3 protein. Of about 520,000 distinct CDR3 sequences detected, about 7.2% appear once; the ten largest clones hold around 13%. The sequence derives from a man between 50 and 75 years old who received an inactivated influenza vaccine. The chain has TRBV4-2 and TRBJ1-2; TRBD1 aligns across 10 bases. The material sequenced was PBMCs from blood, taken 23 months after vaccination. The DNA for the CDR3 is TGTGCCAGCAGCCACAACCCGGGACAGGGGTATGGGCGAGATGGCTACACCTTC. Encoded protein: CASSHNPGQGYGRDGYTF.